The present TCR beta chain was sequenced within a study of blood T cell repertoires in COVID-19. About the research overall: The United States, Italy and Spain provided the acute and convalescent COVID-19 samples. Sources were T cells, B-cell-depleted T cells, or PBMCs; the material itself was cDNA or gDNA.

The CDR3 has 13 residues. The V segment lost 0 bases and the J segment 6 bases; nucleotides outside the gene matches: 0. CDR1 MNHNY and CDR2 SVGAGI come from the germline V gene (reference sequence). As originally analysed: Reference gene primer amplification gave nucleated cell count estimates. Some clones are missing from TCRdb's copy, which holds only in-frame ones; the method was immunoSEQ multiplex PCR. V and J calls and clone size are as listed in that table; D and trimming were resolved from the DNA. The table shows about 63,000 clones, with around four fifths occurring only once. This clonotype originated in a human donor in a cohort sampled during active COVID-19. The chain joins TRBV6-6 to TRBJ2-3; 7 bases are a match to TRBD1. Sequences were obtained from peripheral blood. CDR3 region: CASSYSDRDTQYF. The CDR3 DNA reads as TGTGCCAGCAGTTACTCGGACAGGGATACGCAGTATTTT.